The 31 T cell receptor beta chains in this list originate from one sample, sequenced in a study of identical twins. TCRdb re-analysed the 5' RACE reads in MiXCR, keeping a single row per CDR3 protein. The repertoire holds hundreds of thousands of distinct CDR3 sequences, with about 9.4% as singletons. These data also featured in a second study, about yellow fever vaccine responses in identical twins.

The sequencing input was PBMCs. These receptors were taken from a woman in her late teens or twenties in good health.

V gene TRBV10-3 combines with J gene TRBJ2-7; 8 bases fit TRBD1. This CDR3 has 13 amino acids. Germline V CDR1 and CDR2: ENHRY, SYGVKD. J was trimmed by 4 bases and V by 10 bases; bases with no gene match: 9. Here the CDR3 reads CATEQGAGYEQYF. DNA for the CDR3: TGTGCCACCGAGCAGGGGGCTGGTTACGAGCAGTACTTC.

This clonotype was picked up a small number of times. The chain is built from TRBV11-1 and TRBJ2-7; either TRBD1 or TRBD2 may fit D (5 bases each). This CDR3 region has 15 residues. Trimming pared 0 bases from V and 3 bases from J, leaving 12 bases between. Germline loops: CDR1 SGHAT, CDR2 FQDESV (reference sequence). CDR3 bases: TGTGCCAGCAGCTTAGCGTCGGGACCGATCTACGAGCAGTACTTC. As protein: CASSLASGPIYEQYF.

The genes are TRBV27 and TRBJ2-7; a weak D match, TRBD2 (6 bases). Trimming took off 3 bases at V and 3 bases at J, with 15 bases between the two ends. The germline gives CDR1 MNHEY, CDR2 SMNVEV (reference sequence). The CDR3 length is 15 residues. DNA of the CDR3: TGTGCCAGCAGTTTGTCGGGACTCATGATCTACGAGCAGTACTTC. The encoded protein is CASSLSGLMIYEQYF.

Many counts were recorded for this clonotype. The J gene is TRBJ2-1, the V gene TRBV14; TRBD1 aligns across 9 bases. The J segment lost 6 bases and the V segment lost 4 bases, leaving 4 bases of the junction unmatched. In germline, CDR1 is SGHDN, CDR2 FVKESK. The CDR3 loop spans 14 amino acids. CDR3 region: CASSPQGAANEQFF. The CDR3 DNA sequence: TGTGCCAGCAGCCCACAGGGGGCGGCCAATGAGCAGTTCTTC.

The chain combines TRBV20-1 with TRBJ1-5, with 7 bases identical to TRBD1. V was pared by 3 bases and J by 4 bases, with 6 bases of the junction left unmatched. Germline CDR1 is DFQATT and CDR2 is SNEGSKA (reference sequence). There are 14 residues in the CDR3. In DNA form, the CDR3 reads TGCAGTGCTAGTAGGGGGCAGGGGAATCAGCCCCAGCATTTT. This sequence encodes CSASRGQGNQPQHF.

In its sample, this clonotype was seen a few times. V gene TRBV12-3 or TRBV12-4 combines with J gene TRBJ2-5; 9 nucleotides match TRBD1. V trimming: 6 bases; J trimming: 1 base; junction bases outside the gene matches: 6. The CDR3 contains 15 residues. The CDR3, as DNA: TGTGCCAGCAGAATGACGGGACAGGGCCAAGAGACCCAGTACTTC. Translation gives CASRMTGQGQETQYF.

This clonotype occurred many times. The rearrangement links TRBV6-5 to TRBJ2-7; 7 bases align to TRBD1. The germline CDR1 and CDR2 sequences are MNHEY and SVGAGI. V shed 4 bases, J shed 4 bases, and the junction held 1 base outside the gene matches. There are 12 residues in the CDR3. The CDR3 loop is CASSWTGYEQYF. In DNA, the CDR3 is TGTGCCAGCAGTTGGACAGGTTACGAGCAGTACTTC.

This clonotype was recorded many times. The chain links TRBV6-2 or TRBV6-3 to TRBJ2-7; 11 bases agree with TRBD1. V was pared by 4 bases and J by 0 bases, with 2 bases of the junction left unmatched. The CDR3 loop spans 15 amino acids. Germline V gene data show CDR1 as MNHEY and CDR2 as SVGEGT. The CDR3: CASSLGQGDSYEQYF. CDR3 nucleotide sequence: TGTGCCAGCAGTTTGGGACAGGGGGACTCCTACGAGCAGTACTTC.

This clonotype has just a few counts. V is TRBV20-1 and J is TRBJ2-1, with unresolved D. Per the germline V gene, CDR1 is DFQATT and CDR2 is SNEGSKA (reference sequence). V lost 1 base and J 8 bases, leaving 9 bases between the germline ends. There are 12 residues in the CDR3. CDR3 sequence: CSARGYFYEQFF. The CDR3 DNA is TGCAGTGCTAGAGGTTATTTCTATGAGCAGTTCTTC.

This clonotype was found a few times. The rearrangement links TRBV7-6 to TRBJ2-7, with 7 bases matching TRBD1. Germline loops: CDR1 SGHVS, CDR2 FNYEAQ. This CDR3 has 14 residues. The J segment lost 5 bases and the V segment lost 5 bases, leaving 9 bases of the junction unmatched. The CDR3 loop is CASSPTTGVDEQYF. The CDR3 nucleotides read TGTGCCAGCAGCCCGACAACAGGGGTCGACGAGCAGTACTTC.

The chain has TRBV10-3 and TRBJ2-7; D gene unclear. This CDR3 has 13 residues. Between the trimmed V and J ends, which lost 4 bases and 4 bases, there was a span of 11 bases. Germline lookup yields CDR1 ENHRY and CDR2 SYGVKD. The CDR3 is CAISVEKRYEQYF. The CDR3 DNA reads TGTGCCATCAGTGTTGAAAAAAGGTACGAGCAGTACTTC.

This chain joins TRBV7-3 and TRBJ1-2, with a tentative D call TRBD1 (5 bases). The V gene lost 3 bases and the J gene lost 6 bases, with 14 bases spanning the gap. There are 14 residues in the CDR3. Germline V gene lookup returns CDR1 SGHTA and CDR2 FQGTGA. CDR3 in amino acids: CASSFTKGVDGYTF. In DNA, the CDR3 is TGTGCCAGCAGCTTCACAAAAGGGGTGGATGGCTACACCTTC.

This clonotype has only a few counts. The gene calls are TRBV18 and TRBJ1-2, with D unclear. CDR3 length: 12 amino acids. CDR1 and CDR2 from the germline V gene are KGHSH and LQKENI. Trimming took 4 bases from V and 8 from J, leaving 11 bases between them. CDR3 sequence reads: CASSLLDKGYTF. CDR3 coding DNA: TGTGCCAGCTCACTCCTTGACAAGGGCTACACCTTC.

DNA for the CDR3: TGTGCCACCCAAGGGCGCGGGGATCAAGAGACCCAGTACTTC. It encodes CATQGRGDQETQYF. The V and J genes are TRBV10-3 and TRBJ2-5, with D possibly matching TRBD2 (6 bases). The germline V gene encodes CDR1 ENHRY and CDR2 SYGVKD. The CDR3 runs to 14 residues. V lost 10 bases and J 2 bases, leaving 17 bases between the germline ends.

The chain joins TRBV20-1 to TRBJ2-7; unclear D gene. Germline lookup yields CDR1 DFQATT and CDR2 SNEGSKA (reference sequence). V was cut by 3 bases and J by 6 bases, with 12 bases left in between. This CDR3 is built from 12 residues. The CDR3 sequence is CSASPQAGEQYF. The DNA of the CDR3 is TGCAGTGCTAGCCCTCAGGCAGGCGAGCAGTACTTC.

This clonotype was counted only a few times. The CDR3 coding sequence is TGTGCCAGCAGCCCCCCCGGGACAGGTGATGAGCAGTTCTTC. Encoded protein: CASSPPGTGDEQFF. The genes are TRBV28 and TRBJ2-1; 8 bases agree with TRBD1. CDR3 size: 14 residues. The germline V gene encodes CDR1 MDHEN and CDR2 SYDVKM. V shed 6 bases and J 8 bases; nucleotides not matched to a gene: 9.

This clonotype was counted between two and nine times. The V gene is TRBV11-1, the J gene TRBJ1-4; no reliable D call. Germline CDR1 SGHAT, CDR2 FQDESV (reference sequence). Deletions cut 0 bases from V and 5 bases from J, with 19 bases between. The CDR3 has 18 residues. The CDR3 spells CASSLALSLEGLNEKLFF. The CDR3 nucleotides are TGTGCCAGCAGCTTAGCCCTATCCTTAGAGGGCCTGAATGAAAAACTGTTTTTT.

The chain is built from TRBV6-2 or TRBV6-3 and TRBJ2-5; 12 bases fit TRBD2. Germline assignment: CDR1 MNHEY and CDR2 SVGEGT. The CDR3 has 16 residues. Trimming took 5 bases from V and 3 from J; bases not matched to a gene: 7. The CDR3 DNA follows: TGTGCCAGCAGTCATTCGACTAGCGGGAGTAAAGAGACCCAGTACTTC. Residues: CASSHSTSGSKETQYF.

This clonotype was seen repeatedly, ten times or more. The chain couples TRBV20-1 to TRBJ2-1; D may be TRBD1 or TRBD2 (5 bases each). V lost 6 bases and J 7 bases, leaving 19 bases between the germline ends. This CDR3 has 14 residues. CDR1 DFQATT and CDR2 SNEGSKA come from the germline V gene (reference sequence). CDR3 DNA: TGCAGTGCCCGGGGCAGAGCAGCGCCAAATGAGCAGTTCTTC. Translated, it gives CSARGRAAPNEQFF.

This clonotype came up a few times. The V gene is TRBV6-1, the J gene TRBJ2-7; tentatively, D is TRBD2 (5 bases). The V and J ends lost 5 bases and 6 bases respectively, with 17 bases between them. CDR1 and CDR2 from the germline V gene are MNHNS and SASEGT. The CDR3 contains 14 residues. The CDR3 region has the DNA TGTGCCAGCAGTCTGCGGGTTACTCCCATCGAGCAGTACTTC. Translating it yields CASSLRVTPIEQYF.

This clonotype was observed a single time. The chain combines TRBV19 with TRBJ1-6, with no clear D. From germline, CDR1 is LNHDA and CDR2 SQIVND (reference sequence). V was shortened by 3 bases and J by 6 bases, with 12 bases between the two germline ends. CDR3 length equals 15 residues. CDR3 region: CASSIGGSVNSPLHF. CDR3 bases: TGTGCCAGTAGTATTGGAGGTTCCGTTAATTCACCCCTCCACTTT.

CDR3 protein: CSARDQSQAYTYEQYF. CDR3 DNA: TGCAGTGCTAGAGATCAAAGCCAAGCCTACACCTACGAGCAGTACTTC. The rearrangement uses TRBV20-1 and TRBJ2-7; D unclear. V was clipped by 0 bases and J by 2 bases, with 17 bases between them. Germline V gives CDR1 DFQATT, CDR2 SNEGSKA (reference sequence). The CDR3 is 16 amino acids.

This clonotype has ten or more counts. The rearrangement links TRBV9 to TRBJ2-1, with TRBD2 matching 9 bases. This CDR3 has 15 residues. CDR1 is SGDLS and CDR2 is YYNGEE in the germline V gene. The V segment lost 0 bases and the J segment 8 bases; nucleotides outside the gene matches: 6. CDR3 DNA: TGTGCCAGCAGCGTAGAGGGACTAGCTCTGGATGAGCAGTTCTTC. Translated, it gives CASSVEGLALDEQFF.

The chain is built from TRBV4-1 and TRBJ2-3; 7 nucleotides align to TRBD1. The V and J ends lost 4 bases and 2 bases, in that order; junction bases with no gene match: 9. Germline lookup yields CDR1 MGHRA and CDR2 YSYEKL. There are 16 residues in the CDR3. Written as DNA, the CDR3 is TGCGCCAGCAGCCTTGAGGGGGCGAGGGTCACAGATACGCAGTATTTT. It encodes CASSLEGARVTDTQYF.

This clonotype was counted at least ten times. The chain links TRBV7-6 to TRBJ2-7; no reliable D call. The CDR3 totals 15 residues. Germline lookup yields CDR1 SGHVS and CDR2 FNYEAQ. Trimming left V 3 bases short and J 3 bases short, with 15 bases between. Written as DNA, the CDR3 is TGTGCCAGCAGCTTGGGTTCGCGGACGGTCTACGAGCAGTACTTC. Amino acid sequence: CASSLGSRTVYEQYF.

This clonotype has more than one count but fewer than ten. The rearrangement joins TRBV20-1 to TRBJ2-3; 12 bases line up with TRBD2. The CDR3 runs 17 residues. V shed 3 bases and J 4 bases; nucleotides not matched to a gene: 11. Germline V gene sequence: CDR1 DFQATT, CDR2 SNEGSKA (reference sequence). CDR3 in amino acids: CSASSTSGRGVADTQYF. The CDR3 region has the DNA TGCAGTGCTAGCTCGACTAGCGGGAGAGGTGTCGCAGATACGCAGTATTTT.

This clonotype was seen more than once but under ten times. V and J are TRBV7-2 and TRBJ2-1; D gene ambiguous. There are 12 residues in the CDR3. Deletions cut 5 bases from V and 9 bases from J, with 11 bases between. Looked up from germline, CDR1 is SGHTA and CDR2 is FQGNSA. In nucleotides, the CDR3 is TGTGCCAGCAGCCCCCTATCAAGTGAGCAGTTCTTC. Translating gives CASSPLSSEQFF.

The genes are TRBV29-1 and TRBJ2-3, with a possible D match to TRBD2 (6 bases). V lost 6 bases and J lost 2, with 21 bases in between. The CDR3 runs to 16 residues. Looked up from germline, CDR1 is SQVTM and CDR2 is ANQGSEA. CDR3 sequence: CSVPMSSMRDTDTQYF. For the CDR3, the DNA is TGCAGCGTCCCAATGTCTTCAATGCGGGACACAGATACGCAGTATTTT.

The chain employs TRBV20-1 and TRBJ2-7; TRBD1 matches at 9 bases. Germline V gives CDR1 DFQATT, CDR2 SNEGSKA (reference sequence). The CDR3 runs 15 residues. The V gene end was trimmed by 6 bases and the J gene end by 0 bases; junction bases not matched to a gene: 9. The chain's CDR3 is CSAYSGTGPSYEQYF. The CDR3 DNA reads TGCAGTGCCTACAGTGGGACAGGGCCCTCCTACGAGCAGTACTTC.

The chain links TRBV3-1 to TRBJ2-5; 10 bases agree with TRBD2. This CDR3 comprises 15 residues. J lost 3 bases, V lost 4 bases, and 5 bases had no gene match. Germline-derived CDR1 and CDR2 are LGHDT and YNNKEL (reference sequence). This chain's CDR3 is CASSLGLAVEETQYF. In nucleotides, the CDR3 is TGTGCCAGCAGCCTTGGACTAGCGGTTGAAGAGACCCAGTACTTC.

In this sample, this clonotype turned up a few times. The chain joins TRBV29-1 to TRBJ2-2; D not resolved. There are 12 residues in the CDR3. Looked up from germline, CDR1 is SQVTM and CDR2 is ANQGSEA. The germline V and J ends were trimmed by 6 bases and 4 bases, with 9 bases remaining between them. CDR3 residues: CSVGTPTGELFF. The CDR3 coding sequence is TGCAGCGTGGGAACTCCCACCGGGGAGCTGTTTTTT.